The clone carrying this TCR beta chain was seen ten or more times. Its antigen is currently unknown. The sample is drawn from a study of T cell repertoires in cytomegalovirus infection. About the study: In the study, CMV epitopes included recently identified HLA-C-restricted and well-studied HLA-B-restricted ones. Public signatures in TCR beta pointed to CMV infection and matching HLA type. Study-wide results and limits: CMV-specific TCR beta clonotypes restricted by HLA-C dominated the ex vivo response.

This CDR3 region has 13 residues. Germline CDR1 is SGHTA and CDR2 is FQGNSA. V was shortened by 0 bases and J by 4 bases, with 5 bases between the two germline ends. TCRdb re-called the reads with MiXCR, one entry per CDR3 protein. The repertoire holds roughly 500,000 distinct CDR3 sequences, with roughly a third as singletons. This receptor was taken from a human donor in good health (CMV status not recorded). Some clones in this sample may be carry-over from other donors' samples. This rearrangement joins TRBV7-2 to TRBJ2-3; the D is unclear. The sample in question was cultured PBMCs, obtained from culture after CMV antigen stimulation. As DNA, the CDR3 is TGTGCCAGCAGCTTAGCCATCGCAGATACGCAGTATTTT. Translation: CASSLAIADTQYF. The whole variable domain, remainder taken from reference TRBV7-2 and TRBJ2-3, is GAGVSQSPSNKVTEKGKDVELRCDPISGHTALYWYRQSLGQGLEFLIYFQGNSAPDKSGLPSDRFSAERTGGSVSTLTIQRTQQEDSAVYLCASSLAIADTQYFGPGTRLTVL.